These 21 T cell receptor beta chains originate from one sample sequenced in a study of identical twins. TCRdb re-called the 5' RACE reads with MiXCR, one entry per CDR3 protein. The table shows 450,000 or so distinct CDR3 sequences, with about 24% occurring only once. These data were also reused for a study on T cells expressing NK-cell markers.

Sequences were obtained from CD4+ T cells sorted from blood. The receptors derive from a woman aged 18-29 years in good health.

This clonotype was detected a few times. V and J are TRBV10-3 and TRBJ2-3; 8 positions agree with TRBD1. The V and J ends lost 10 bases and 4 bases, in that order; junction bases with no gene match: 10. CDR3 length: 14 residues. Germline-derived CDR1 and CDR2 are ENHRY and SYGVKD. The CDR3 coding sequence is TGTGCCACACAGGACAGGGCCAAATCAGATACGCAGTATTTT. This translates into CATQDRAKSDTQYF.

This clonotype was seen a few times. The chain uses TRBV18 and TRBJ2-1; maybe TRBD2 (5 bases). Trimming pared 6 bases from V and 6 bases from J, leaving 9 bases between. CDR1 is KGHSH and CDR2 is LQKENI in the germline V gene. The CDR3 is 12 amino acids. For the CDR3, the DNA is TGTGCCAGCTCTGGACTCGGCAATGAGCAGTTCTTC. This translates into CASSGLGNEQFF.

This clonotype was picked up a small number of times. The rearrangement links TRBV20-1 to TRBJ2-1; 7 bases agree with TRBD2. Germline lookup yields CDR1 DFQATT and CDR2 SNEGSKA (reference sequence). The V segment lost 1 base and the J segment 1 base; nucleotides outside the gene matches: 10. CDR3 length: 17 residues. The CDR3, as DNA: TGCAGTGCTAGAGGCCCGGGACTAAAGGAGTCCTACAATGAGCAGTTCTTC. Protein: CSARGPGLKESYNEQFF.

The chain uses TRBV10-3 and TRBJ2-1, with TRBD2 identical over 7 bases. V lost 7 bases and J lost 6; bases outside the gene matches: 3. This CDR3 is built from 12 residues. Germline V gives CDR1 ENHRY, CDR2 SYGVKD. CDR3 DNA sequence: TGTGCCATCAAAGGACTAGTCAATGAGCAGTTCTTC. It is translated as CAIKGLVNEQFF.

This clonotype came up many times. V is TRBV12-5 and J is TRBJ1-1, with TRBD1 matching 7 bases. Trimming removed 6 bases from V and 4 bases from J; junction bases left unmatched: 8. This CDR3 has 14 amino acids. Germline-derived CDR1 and CDR2 are LGHNT and FRNRAP. The CDR3 DNA follows: TGTGCTAGTGGGGGGACAGCGGGGAGCACTGAAGCTTTCTTT. Its protein is CASGGTAGSTEAFF.

The gene calls are TRBV20-1 and TRBJ1-6; D is uncertain. This CDR3 region has 12 residues. Germline lookup yields CDR1 DFQATT and CDR2 SNEGSKA (reference sequence). V lost 3 bases, J lost 7 bases, and 7 bases lay in between. The CDR3 DNA reads TGCAGTGCTAGCGACGGGAATTCACCCCTCCACTTT. Amino acid sequence: CSASDGNSPLHF.

V is TRBV10-3 and J is TRBJ2-2, with 9 positions matching TRBD1. Trimming removed 3 bases from V and 8 bases from J; junction bases left unmatched: 13. CDR3 size: 17 residues. The V gene's germline CDR1 is ENHRY and CDR2 SYGVKD. Here the CDR3 reads CAISDLPGTGTEGELFF. As DNA, the CDR3 is TGTGCCATCAGTGATTTACCCGGGACAGGGACAGAAGGGGAGCTGTTTTTT.

J is TRBJ1-2 and V is TRBV5-4; D is ambiguous. V shed 0 bases and J shed 4 bases, with 13 bases lying between them. This CDR3 comprises 15 residues. Per germline, CDR1 SGHNT and CDR2 YYREEE (reference sequence). The CDR3 DNA reads as TGTGCCAGCAGCTTGGCCCCAAGGGTTTTCTATGGCTACACCTTC. Amino acid sequence: CASSLAPRVFYGYTF.

The chain carries TRBV12-5 and TRBJ2-7; D may be TRBD1 (5 bases). The V end was cut by 4 bases, the J end by 5 bases, with 21 bases between. Germline CDR1 and CDR2: LGHNT and FRNRAP. The CDR3 sequence is 16 residues long. DNA of the CDR3: TGTGCTAGTGGTTCCTCATCCTACGCAGGGTCAAACGAGCAGTACTTC. It translates to CASGSSSYAGSNEQYF.

The rearrangement joins TRBV20-1 to TRBJ2-1; 12 nucleotides match TRBD2. V was clipped by 3 bases and J by 2 bases; unmatched bases: 2. The CDR3 has 15 amino acids. The germline CDR1 and CDR2 sequences are DFQATT and SNEGSKA (reference sequence). The CDR3 region is CSARSSGRAYNEQFF. CDR3 bases: TGCAGTGCTAGGTCTAGCGGGAGGGCCTACAATGAGCAGTTCTTC.

This clonotype was counted only a few times. This CDR3 is CASSLEEAGANVLTF. DNA of the CDR3: TGCGCCAGCAGCTTGGAGGAGGCTGGGGCCAACGTCCTGACTTTC. The chain carries TRBV5-1 and TRBJ2-6; D might be TRBD2 (5 bases). The V gene's germline CDR1 is SGHRS and CDR2 YFSETQ. CDR3 length: 15 residues. The V and J ends lost 0 bases and 2 bases respectively, with 6 bases between them.

The V gene is TRBV25-1, the J gene TRBJ1-4, with a possible D match to TRBD1 (5 bases). V was pared by 4 bases and J by 10 bases, with 7 bases between. The CDR3 runs to 11 residues. The germline CDR1 and CDR2 sequences are MGHDK and SYGVNS. For the CDR3, the DNA is TGTGCCAGCAGTGGTGGGGGAAAACTGTTTTTT. Its translation is CASSGGGKLFF.

In its sample, this clonotype was seen a few times. V is TRBV7-9 and J is TRBJ2-1; tentative D call: TRBD1 (6 bases). V lost 5 bases and J 1 base, leaving 15 bases between the germline ends. Per the germline V gene, CDR1 is SEHNR and CDR2 is FQNEAQ (reference sequence). The CDR3 consists of 16 residues. The CDR3 here is CASSEPSRGSYNEQFF. CDR3 nucleotides: TGTGCCAGCAGCGAGCCTAGTAGGGGGTCCTACAATGAGCAGTTCTTC.

The chain uses TRBV4-3 and TRBJ2-5; 7 bases fit TRBD1. V dropped 0 bases and J dropped 3; count of bases not matched to a gene: 4. The germline V gene encodes CDR1 LGHNA and CDR2 YSLEER. This CDR3 comprises 15 residues. CDR3 amino acids: CASSQDGTAEETQYF. For the CDR3, the DNA is TGCGCCAGCAGCCAAGATGGGACAGCAGAAGAGACCCAGTACTTC.

The V gene is TRBV12-3 or TRBV12-4, the J gene TRBJ2-1, with D uncertain. V lost 6 bases, J lost 6 bases, and 15 bases lay in between. CDR3 length: 14 amino acids. CDR3 nucleotides: TGTGCCAGCAGCTCAATTATAACCGGCAATGAGCAGTTCTTC. This translates into CASSSIITGNEQFF.

The rearrangement uses TRBV2 and TRBJ2-6; TRBD1 agrees at 11 bases. The J segment lost 0 bases and the V segment lost 11 bases, leaving 9 bases of the junction unmatched. The length of the CDR3 is 17 residues. Per germline, CDR1 SNHLY and CDR2 FYNNEI. The CDR3: CASRQGTGGSGANVLTF. In nucleotides, the CDR3 is TGTGCCTCCCGGCAGGGGACAGGGGGCTCTGGGGCCAACGTCCTGACTTTC.

The sample holds a few counts of this clonotype. The chain carries TRBV29-1 and TRBJ2-2; D unresolved. Germline CDR1 reads SQVTM; CDR2 reads ANQGSEA. This CDR3 is 14 amino acids long. Trimming pared 3 bases from V and 2 bases from J, leaving 10 bases between. This CDR3 is CSVDQQSNTGELFF. The CDR3 DNA reads as TGCAGCGTTGACCAGCAGAGCAACACCGGGGAGCTGTTTTTT.

This chain connects TRBV10-3 to TRBJ2-5; D gene unclear. The germline gives CDR1 ENHRY, CDR2 SYGVKD. The CDR3 extends over 14 amino acids. V was shortened by 0 bases and J by 0 bases, with 5 bases between the two germline ends. CDR3 bases: TGTGCCATCAGTGAGTCCGGGTACCAAGAGACCCAGTACTTC. Its protein is CAISESGYQETQYF.

In its sample, this clonotype was seen a few times. The genes are TRBV5-1 and TRBJ2-2; 7 positions agree with TRBD2. Germline assignment: CDR1 SGHRS and CDR2 YFSETQ. The CDR3 is made up of 15 amino acids. With V trimmed by 4 bases and J by 4 bases, 7 bases remained unmatched. The CDR3: CASSLPAGSTGELFF. The DNA for the CDR3 is TGCGCCAGCAGCCTCCCAGCGGGAAGCACCGGGGAGCTGTTTTTT.

The V and J genes are TRBV6-1 and TRBJ2-7, with 10 bases aligning to TRBD2. The germline gives CDR1 MNHNS, CDR2 SASEGT. The V segment lost 6 bases and the J segment 5 bases; nucleotides outside the gene matches: 10. This CDR3 has 15 amino acids. DNA of the CDR3: TGTGCCAGCAGAACCGTATCTAGCGGGAGCCACGAGCAGTACTTC. Its protein product is CASRTVSSGSHEQYF.

This clonotype was seen a handful of times. This chain joins TRBV20-1 and TRBJ2-3; D is ambiguous. Trimming removed 2 bases at V and 2 bases at J, with 8 bases between. The CDR3 has 13 residues. CDR1 is DFQATT, CDR2 SNEGSKA, per germline (reference sequence). CDR3 amino acids: CSARPTHTDTQYF. As DNA, the CDR3 is TGCAGTGCTAGACCGACCCACACAGATACGCAGTATTTT.